Listed here are 20 T cell receptor beta chains from one sample, sequenced in a study of blood T cell repertoires in COVID-19. TCRdb keeps only in-frame clones here, not all; method: immunoSEQ multiplex PCR. The sample holds 180,000 or so clones, approximately 80% seen once. The material sequenced was PBMCs or T cells enriched from blood (not recorded which). The receptor set was obtained from a man aged 50 to 60 who had recovered from COVID-19.

The rearrangement links TRBV5-1 to TRBJ2-1, with 10 nucleotides matching TRBD2. CDR3 size: 16 residues. Germline CDR1 SGHRS, CDR2 YFSETQ. J was trimmed by 4 bases and V by 4 bases; bases with no gene match: 8. The DNA of the CDR3 is TGCGCCAGCAGCCTAATAGCGGGAGGCTGGTACAATGAGCAGTTCTTC. It is translated as CASSLIAGGWYNEQFF.

This clone has a single count. J is TRBJ1-4 and V is TRBV10-3, with D maybe TRBD1 (5 bases). Germline assignment: CDR1 ENHRY and CDR2 SYGVKD. Between the trimmed V and J ends, which lost 5 bases and 2 bases, there was a span of 12 bases. This CDR3 has 15 residues. This CDR3 is CAISPRQGTNEKLFF. The CDR3 DNA reads TGTGCCATCAGTCCAAGGCAGGGTACTAATGAAAAACTGTTTTTT.

The J gene is TRBJ1-4, the V gene TRBV7-9, with 7 bases that match TRBD1. The CDR3 contains 14 residues. Germline loops: CDR1 SEHNR, CDR2 FQNEAQ (reference sequence). V shed 1 base, J shed 6 bases, and the junction held 2 bases outside the gene matches. CDR3: CASSLGQGDEKLFF. The CDR3 region has the DNA TGTGCCAGCAGCTTAGGGCAGGGGGATGAAAAACTGTTTTTT.

This clone was recorded once. The chain employs TRBV5-4 and TRBJ2-7, with TRBD1 matching 9 bases. Germline V CDR1 and CDR2: SGHNT, YYREEE (reference sequence). The CDR3 contains 15 residues. The junction had 5 bases not matched to a gene; V was cut back by 4 bases and J by 0 bases. CDR3 protein: CASSRGQGSSYEQYF. CDR3 coding DNA: TGTGCCAGCAGCCGCGGACAGGGGAGCTCCTACGAGCAGTACTTC. The whole variable domain, remainder taken from reference TRBV5-4 and TRBJ2-7, is ETGVTQSPTHLIKTRGQQVTLRCSSQSGHNTVSWYQQALGQGPQFIFQYYREEENGRGNFPPRFSGLQFPNYSSELNVNALELDDSALYLCASSRGQGSSYEQYFGPGTRLTVT.

The gene calls are TRBV28 and TRBJ1-3; TRBD1 aligns across 7 bases. This CDR3 contains 14 residues. Germline CDR1 and CDR2: MDHEN and SYDVKM. The J segment lost 3 bases and the V segment lost 6 bases, leaving 5 bases of the junction unmatched. The CDR3 sequence: CASSLTGFGNTIYF. CDR3 DNA sequence: TGTGCCAGCAGCCTGACAGGGTTTGGAAACACCATATATTTT.

Here the CDR3 DNA reads TGCAGTGCTAGTTCCCCCACCCAGACAGGGAGTTCACCCCTCCACTTT. As protein: CSASSPTQTGSSPLHF. This rearrangement joins TRBV20-1 to TRBJ1-6, with 7 positions matching TRBD1. V was clipped by 3 bases and J by 9 bases; unmatched bases: 14. Germline V lookup: CDR1 DFQATT, CDR2 SNEGSKA (reference sequence). The CDR3 runs to 16 residues.

This clone appeared once. This chain joins TRBV24-1 and TRBJ2-1; TRBD1 aligns across 9 bases. The CDR3 consists of 16 residues. After removal of 5 bases from V and 4 bases from J, the junction contained 8 bases not matched to a gene. Germline V lookup: CDR1 KGHDR, CDR2 SFDVKD. CDR3 in DNA: TGTGCCACCAGTGCCCCGGAAGGACAGGGGTACAATGAGCAGTTCTTC. It codes for CATSAPEGQGYNEQFF.

The sample holds one count of this clone. This chain uses TRBV27 with TRBJ2-2; 10 bases agree with TRBD1. The CDR3 consists of 18 residues. Germline trimming cut 8 bases from V and 5 bases from J; bases unmatched to any gene: 17. The germline gives CDR1 MNHEY, CDR2 SMNVEV (reference sequence). CDR3: CASYDRVWGQGPTGELFF. CDR3 DNA sequence: TGTGCCAGCTACGACCGAGTCTGGGGACAGGGGCCGACCGGGGAGCTGTTTTTT.

This chain joins TRBV6-5 and TRBJ1-4; 10 nucleotides match TRBD1. CDR1 MNHEY and CDR2 SVGAGI come from the germline V gene. This CDR3 comprises 15 residues. Losses at the gene ends were 1 base for V and 12 bases for J; bases not matched to a gene: 8. The CDR3 DNA follows: TGTGCCAGCAGTTACTTTAGGACAGGGGGGTCGGAACTGTTTTTT. Protein sequence: CASSYFRTGGSELFF.

The V call is TRBV11-2, the J call TRBJ2-3; maybe TRBD2 (7 bases). The CDR3 is 16 amino acids. The germline gives CDR1 SGHAT, CDR2 FQNNGV. Trimming stripped 0 bases from V and 0 bases from J, with 10 bases between. Here the CDR3 reads CASSLEGGASTDTQYF. As DNA, the CDR3 is TGTGCCAGCAGCTTAGAGGGGGGGGCTAGCACAGATACGCAGTATTTT.

In this sample, this clone turned up once. V gene TRBV5-1 combines with J gene TRBJ2-5, with 7 bases aligning to TRBD1. The CDR3 is 16 amino acids. With V trimmed by 4 bases and J by 5 bases, 14 bases remained unmatched. Germline CDR1 reads SGHRS; CDR2 reads YFSETQ. CDR3: CASSATGAAPGETQYF. DNA of the CDR3: TGCGCCAGCAGCGCAACAGGGGCCGCCCCAGGGGAGACCCAGTACTTC.

There are a few counts of this clone. This chain links TRBV6-2 or TRBV6-3 with TRBJ2-7, with 10 bases identical to TRBD1. Per the germline V gene, CDR1 is MNHEY and CDR2 is SVGEGT. The CDR3 consists of 14 residues. Trimming at V came to 5 bases and at J to 4 bases, leaving 5 bases not matched to a gene. The chain's CDR3 is CASSPGQGLYEQYF. DNA of the CDR3: TGTGCCAGCAGTCCGGGACAGGGGCTTTACGAGCAGTACTTC.

The J gene is TRBJ2-1, the V gene TRBV3-1 (or the pseudogene TRBV3-2), with TRBD2 matching over 7 bases. The CDR3 covers 16 residues. Germline CDR1 reads LGHDT; CDR2 reads YNNKEL (reference sequence). V lost 0 bases to trimming and J lost 1 base; unmatched junction nucleotides: 3. In DNA, the CDR3 is TGTGCCAGCAGCCAAGATCTGGGGGGGTCCTACAATGAGCAGTTCTTC. Translated: CASSQDLGGSYNEQFF.

The chain recombines TRBV5-1 with TRBJ2-3, with TRBD2 identical over 9 bases. The CDR3 sequence is 15 residues long. After removal of 4 bases from V and 3 bases from J, the junction contained 6 bases not matched to a gene. From germline, CDR1 is SGHRS and CDR2 YFSETQ. CDR3 region: CASSRAGGRTDTQYF. For the CDR3, the DNA is TGCGCCAGCAGCCGAGCGGGGGGCCGTACAGATACGCAGTATTTT.

V and J are TRBV11-2 and TRBJ1-6; D is undetermined. CDR3 length equals 16 residues. V lost 5 bases and J 10 bases, leaving 21 bases between the germline ends. Germline CDR1 and CDR2: SGHAT and FQNNGV. CDR3 bases: TGTGCCAGCAGCCCACTAGGTGGAGGGTTCGGATCACCCCTCCACTTT. It is translated as CASSPLGGGFGSPLHF.

The chain couples TRBV30 to TRBJ1-1; TRBD1 aligns across 9 bases. After removal of 8 bases from V and 4 bases from J, the junction contained 8 bases not matched to a gene. This CDR3 region has 13 residues. Germline assignment: CDR1 GTSNPN and CDR2 SVGIG (reference sequence). CDR3 region: CARSRGQGTEAFF. The CDR3 nucleotides are TGTGCCCGAAGCAGGGGACAGGGCACTGAAGCTTTCTTT.

This clone came up once. The chain couples TRBV12-3 or TRBV12-4 to TRBJ2-1; D perhaps matches TRBD1 (5 bases). This CDR3 comprises 13 residues. Trimming shortened V by 4 bases and J by 4 bases, and 8 bases separated the two germline ends. Here the CDR3 reads CASSSTGYNEQFF. The CDR3 DNA reads TGTGCCAGCAGTTCAACAGGTTACAATGAGCAGTTCTTC.

The CDR3 DNA reads as TGCAGTGCTAGTAGGAGACTAGATAGCACAGATACGCAGTATTTT. This codes for CSASRRLDSTDTQYF. This rearrangement joins TRBV20-1 to TRBJ2-3, with a possible D match to TRBD2 (6 bases). CDR1 DFQATT and CDR2 SNEGSKA come from the germline V gene (reference sequence). The CDR3 is 15 amino acids. Trimming took off 3 bases at V and 0 bases at J, with 13 bases between the two ends.

The gene calls are TRBV2 and TRBJ2-3, with TRBD2 matching 9 bases. The V gene's germline CDR1 is SNHLY and CDR2 FYNNEI. The V and J ends lost 4 bases and 4 bases, in that order; junction bases with no gene match: 9. CDR3 length: 16 amino acids. The CDR3 protein is CASSGLGLASADTQYF. The CDR3 DNA reads as TGTGCCAGCAGTGGACTAGGACTAGCGAGCGCAGATACGCAGTATTTT.

The rearrangement links TRBV5-1 to TRBJ2-3, with a possible D match to TRBD1 (5 bases). The CDR3 spans 13 residues. From germline, CDR1 is SGHRS and CDR2 YFSETQ. V was shortened by 1 base and J by 4 bases, with 7 bases between the two germline ends. The CDR3 loop reads CASSLPGSDTQYF. CDR3 bases: TGCGCCAGCAGCTTGCCAGGGTCAGATACGCAGTATTTT.